The 7 T cell receptor beta chains below were found in one sample sequenced in a study of CD8+CD57+ T cells in acquired aplastic anemia. CDR3 and TCR beta VDJ profiling relied on genomic DNA as the template. TCRdb independently ran MiXCR on the reads; one entry per CDR3 protein. Here the sample spans 260,000 or so distinct CDR3 sequences, roughly 80% being singletons. For sequencing, patients were chosen who had shown expansion of CD8+CD57+ cells by flow cytometry. The sequenced sample consisted of sorted CD4+, CD8+, or CD8+CD57+ T cells (not recorded which) from PBMCs. Receptors originate from a human donor with aplastic anemia.

Comments on this clonotype: The junction departs from germline at one end; a sequencing error may be responsible. The chain combines TRBV19 with TRBJ1-1; D unresolved. There are 15 residues in the CDR3. Germline V gene sequence: CDR1 LNHDA, CDR2 SQIVND (reference sequence). CDR3 nucleotides: TGTGCCAGTAGTTTAGATATCAGAGCCAACAATGAGGAGTTCTTT. This codes for CASSLDIRANNEEFF.

The J gene is TRBJ2-5, the V gene TRBV5-4; D uncertain. Trimming stripped 2 bases from V and 2 bases from J, with 10 bases between. Germline V lookup: CDR1 SGHNT, CDR2 YYREEE (reference sequence). This CDR3 has 14 residues. The CDR3 reads CASSLVPEQETQYF. The CDR3, as DNA: TGTGCCAGCAGCTTAGTACCCGAGCAAGAGACCCAGTACTTC. The whole variable domain, remainder taken from reference TRBV5-4 and TRBJ2-5, is ETGVTQSPTHLIKTRGQQVTLRCSSQSGHNTVSWYQQALGQGPQFIFQYYREEENGRGNFPPRFSGLQFPNYSSELNVNALELDDSALYLCASSLVPEQETQYFGPGTRLLVL.

J is TRBJ1-6 and V is TRBV3-1; a weak D match, TRBD1 (5 bases). V lost 5 bases and J 4 bases, leaving 12 bases between the germline ends. The germline CDR1 and CDR2 sequences are LGHDT and YNNKEL (reference sequence). This CDR3 is built from 15 residues. As DNA, the CDR3 is TGTGCCAGCAGCGGCGGGGCGGCTTATAATTCACCCCTCCACTTT. Its translation is CASSGGAAYNSPLHF.

Remarks on this clonotype: Sequence at one end of the junction differs from germline and may be a read error. The DNA for the CDR3 is TGTGCCGGCGGGGGGGCTAGGGCAGATACGCACTTC. Amino acids: CAGGGARADTHF. V is TRBV2 and J is TRBJ2-5; 9 positions agree with TRBD2. Germline V gives CDR1 SNHLY, CDR2 FYNNEI. The CDR3 is 12 amino acids.

In this sample, this clonotype turned up many times. The J gene is TRBJ2-7, the V gene TRBV5-1; TRBD1 might be the D (6 bases). Trimming stripped 5 bases from V and 3 bases from J, with 9 bases between. The CDR3 consists of 12 residues. Germline V lookup: CDR1 SGHRS, CDR2 YFSETQ. CDR3 in amino acids: CASRPDSYEQYF. The CDR3 region has the DNA TGCGCCAGCAGACCGGACAGCTACGAGCAGTACTTC.

A note on this clonotype: The junction and the germline gene differ at one end; a read error may be behind it. The chain has TRBV2 and TRBJ1-2; D gene ambiguous. This CDR3 comprises 14 residues. Looked up from germline, CDR1 is SNHLY and CDR2 is FYNNEI. In nucleotides, the CDR3 is TGTGCCAGCAGTCCGACGTCGTTAAACAATGAGCAGATCTTC. It translates to CASSPTSLNNEQIF.

The V call is TRBV5-4, the J call TRBJ1-6; 10 bases are a match to TRBD1. The trim removed 2 bases at V and 11 bases at J, leaving 4 bases unmatched. Germline V gives CDR1 SGHNT, CDR2 YYREEE (reference sequence). CDR3 length: 14 residues. The DNA of the CDR3 is TGTGCCAGCAGCTTTGACAGGGGGCTAACACCCCTCCACTTT. Amino acids: CASSFDRGLTPLHF. The full variable domain, with the rest looked up from reference TRBV5-4 and TRBJ1-6, is ETGVTQSPTHLIKTRGQQVTLRCSSQSGHNTVSWYQQALGQGPQFIFQYYREEENGRGNFPPRFSGLQFPNYSSELNVNALELDDSALYLCASSFDRGLTPLHFGNGTRLTVT.